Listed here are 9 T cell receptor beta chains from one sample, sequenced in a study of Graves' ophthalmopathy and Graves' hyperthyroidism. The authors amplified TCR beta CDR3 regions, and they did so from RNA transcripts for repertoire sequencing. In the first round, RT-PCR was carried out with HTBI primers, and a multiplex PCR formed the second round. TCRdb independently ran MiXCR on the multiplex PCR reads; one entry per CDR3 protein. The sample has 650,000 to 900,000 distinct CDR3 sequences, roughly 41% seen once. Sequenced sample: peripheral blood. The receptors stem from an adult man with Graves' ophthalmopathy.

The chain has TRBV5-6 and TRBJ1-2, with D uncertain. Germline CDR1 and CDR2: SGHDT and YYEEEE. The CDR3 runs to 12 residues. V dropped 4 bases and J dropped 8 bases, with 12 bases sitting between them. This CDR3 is CASSPGLVGYTF. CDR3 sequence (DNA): TGTGCCAGCAGCCCCGGGCTGGTCGGCTACACCTTC.

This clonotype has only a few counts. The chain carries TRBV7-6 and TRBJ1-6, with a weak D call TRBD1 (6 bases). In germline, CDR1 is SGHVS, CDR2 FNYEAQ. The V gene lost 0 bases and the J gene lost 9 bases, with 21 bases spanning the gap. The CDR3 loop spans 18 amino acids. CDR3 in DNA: TGTGCCAGCAGCTTAGCGAAGGAGCAGGGGTGGTTCGGTTCACCCCTCCACTTT. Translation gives CASSLAKEQGWFGSPLHF.

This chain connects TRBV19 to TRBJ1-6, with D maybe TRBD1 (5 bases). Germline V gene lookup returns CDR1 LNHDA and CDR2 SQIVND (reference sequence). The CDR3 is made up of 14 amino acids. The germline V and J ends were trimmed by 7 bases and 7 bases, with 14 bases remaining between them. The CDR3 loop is CASTLRGGNSPLHF. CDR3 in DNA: TGTGCCAGTACCCTTCGGGGGGGGAATTCACCCCTCCACTTT.

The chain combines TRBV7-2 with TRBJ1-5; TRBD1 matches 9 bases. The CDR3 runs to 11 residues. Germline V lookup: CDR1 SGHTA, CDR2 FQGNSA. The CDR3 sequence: CGTGGNQPQHF. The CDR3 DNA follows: TGTGGGACAGGGGGCAATCAGCCCCAGCATTTT.

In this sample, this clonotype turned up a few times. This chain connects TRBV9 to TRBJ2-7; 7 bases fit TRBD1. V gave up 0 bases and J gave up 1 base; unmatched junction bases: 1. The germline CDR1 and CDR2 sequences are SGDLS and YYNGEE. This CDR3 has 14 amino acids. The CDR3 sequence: CASSVDRGSYEQYF. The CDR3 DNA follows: TGTGCCAGCAGCGTAGACAGGGGTTCCTACGAGCAGTACTTC. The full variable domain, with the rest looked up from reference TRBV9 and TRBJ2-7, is DSGVTQTPKHLITATGQRVTLRCSPRSGDLSVYWYQQSLDQGLQFLIQYYNGEERAKGNILERFSAQQFPDLHSELNLSSLELGDSALYFCASSVDRGSYEQYFGPGTRLTVT.

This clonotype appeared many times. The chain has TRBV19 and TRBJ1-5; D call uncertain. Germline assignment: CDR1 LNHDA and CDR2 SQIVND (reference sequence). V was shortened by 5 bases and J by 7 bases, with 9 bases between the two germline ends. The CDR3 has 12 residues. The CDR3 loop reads CASSFMGQPQHF. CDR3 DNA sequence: TGTGCCAGTAGTTTCATGGGACAGCCCCAGCATTTT. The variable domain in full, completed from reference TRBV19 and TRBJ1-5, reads DGGITQSPKYLFRKEGQNVTLSCEQNLNHDAMYWYRQDPGQGLRLIYYSQIVNDFQKGDIAEGYSVSREKKESFPLTVTSAQKNPTAFYLCASSFMGQPQHFGDGTRLSIL.

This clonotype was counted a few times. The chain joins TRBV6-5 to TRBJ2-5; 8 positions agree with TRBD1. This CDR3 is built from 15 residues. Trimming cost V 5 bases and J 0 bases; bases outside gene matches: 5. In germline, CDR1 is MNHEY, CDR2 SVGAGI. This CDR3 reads CASSPRTGYQETQYF. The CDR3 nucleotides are TGTGCCAGCAGTCCTCGGACAGGGTACCAAGAGACCCAGTACTTC.

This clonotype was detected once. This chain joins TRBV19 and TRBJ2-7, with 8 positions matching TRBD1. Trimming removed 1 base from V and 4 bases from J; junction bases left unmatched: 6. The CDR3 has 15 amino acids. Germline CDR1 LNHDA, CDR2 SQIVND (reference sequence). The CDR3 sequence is CASSIGQGRFYEQYF. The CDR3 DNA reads TGTGCCAGTAGTATAGGACAGGGGCGGTTTTACGAGCAGTACTTC.

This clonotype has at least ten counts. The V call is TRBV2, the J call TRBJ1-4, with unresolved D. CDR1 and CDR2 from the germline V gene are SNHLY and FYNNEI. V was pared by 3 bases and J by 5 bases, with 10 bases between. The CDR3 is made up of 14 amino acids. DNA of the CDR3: TGTGCCAGCAGTGACCCTCGGCGGAATGAAAAACTGTTTTTT. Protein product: CASSDPRRNEKLFF.